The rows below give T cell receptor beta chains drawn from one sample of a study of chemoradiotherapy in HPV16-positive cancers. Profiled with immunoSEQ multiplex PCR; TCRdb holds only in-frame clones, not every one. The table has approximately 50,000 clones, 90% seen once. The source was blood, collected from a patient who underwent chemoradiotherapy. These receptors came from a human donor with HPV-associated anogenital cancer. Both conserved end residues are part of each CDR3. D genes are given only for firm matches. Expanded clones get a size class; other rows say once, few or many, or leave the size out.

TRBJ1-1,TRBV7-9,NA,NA,CASSSHDSVLAEAFF,TGTGCCAGCAGCTCTCACGACAGCGTACTAGCCGAAGCTTTCTTT
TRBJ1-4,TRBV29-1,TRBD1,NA,CSVLTGQGVNEKLFF,TGCAGCGTACTTACCGGACAGGGAGTAAATGAAAAACTGTTTTTT
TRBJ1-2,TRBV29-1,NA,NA,CSVAEGGTNYGYTF,TGCAGCGTTGCCGAGGGGGGGACTAACTATGGCTACACCTTC
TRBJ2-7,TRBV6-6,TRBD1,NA,CATGGQGASEQYF,TGTGCCACTGGGGGACAGGGGGCCAGCGAGCAGTACTTC
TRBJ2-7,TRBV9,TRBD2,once,CASSVTSAPEDEQYF,TGTGCCAGCAGCGTCACTAGCGCCCCGGAGGACGAGCAGTACTTC
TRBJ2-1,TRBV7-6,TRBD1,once,CASSERQGADEQFF,TGTGCCAGCAGCGAGAGACAGGGAGCCGATGAGCAGTTCTTC
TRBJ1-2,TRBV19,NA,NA,CASSIAGRGYYGYTF,TGTGCCAGTAGTATAGCGGGCAGGGGTTACTATGGCTACACCTTC
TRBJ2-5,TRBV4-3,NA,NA,CASSGDGGPPYF,TGCGCCAGCAGCGGTGACGGCGGTCCCCCGTACTTC
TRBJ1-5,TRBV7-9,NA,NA,CASSLEQGGFRIQPQHF,TGTGCCAGCAGCTTAGAACAGGGCGGTTTTAGAATTCAGCCCCAGCATTTT
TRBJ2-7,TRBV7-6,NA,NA,CASSLILSGTLGEQYF,TGTGCCAGCAGCTTAATCCTCTCCGGGACTCTAGGCGAGCAGTACTTC
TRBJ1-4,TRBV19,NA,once,CASRGTGVWEKLFF,TGTGCCAGTAGGGGGACGGGTGTATGGGAAAAACTGTTTTTT
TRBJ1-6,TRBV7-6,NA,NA,CASSLEGGNSPLHF,TGTGCCAGCAGCTTAGAAGGGGGGAATTCACCCCTCCACTTT
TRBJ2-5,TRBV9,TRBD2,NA,CASSVGLADRETQYF,TGTGCCAGCAGCGTGGGACTAGCGGATCGAGAGACCCAGTACTTC
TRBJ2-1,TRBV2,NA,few,CASSEAIGLGEQFF,TGTGCCAGCAGTGAAGCGATAGGGTTGGGTGAGCAGTTCTTC
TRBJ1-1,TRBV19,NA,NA,CATNLGGGVRTEAFF,TGTGCCACCAACCTAGGCGGGGGTGTAAGGACTGAAGCTTTCTTT
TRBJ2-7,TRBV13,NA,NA,CASSLMGGSKAYEQYF,TGTGCCAGCAGCTTAATGGGGGGCTCCAAAGCCTACGAGCAGTACTTC
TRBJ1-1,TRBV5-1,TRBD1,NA,CASSVTGGINAEAFF,TGCGCCAGCAGCGTGACAGGGGGCATTAATGCTGAAGCTTTCTTT
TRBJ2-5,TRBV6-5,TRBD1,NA,CASSLQGDTETQYF,TGTGCCAGCAGTTTACAGGGGGATACGGAGACCCAGTACTTC
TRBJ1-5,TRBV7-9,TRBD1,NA,CASSLAVGQGNQPQHF,TGTGCCAGCAGCTTAGCAGTTGGACAGGGTAATCAGCCCCAGCATTTT
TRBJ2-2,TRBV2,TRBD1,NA,CASSETGDLNTGELFF,TGTGCCAGCAGTGAAACAGGGGATTTGAACACCGGGGAGCTGTTTTTT
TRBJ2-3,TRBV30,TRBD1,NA,CACASLGTGAYTQYF,TGTGCCTGCGCCAGTCTCGGGACAGGGGCATATACGCAGTATTTT
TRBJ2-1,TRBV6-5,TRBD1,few,CASSYGDRANEQFF,TGTGCCAGCAGTTACGGGGACAGGGCCAATGAGCAGTTCTTC
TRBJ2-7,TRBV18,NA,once,CASSPDRVYEQYF,TGTGCCAGCTCACCAGACAGAGTATACGAGCAGTACTTC
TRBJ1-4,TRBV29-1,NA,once,CSVGRGTNEKLFF,TGCAGCGTTGGCAGGGGAACTAATGAAAAACTGTTTTTT
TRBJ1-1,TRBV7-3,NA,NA,CASSLVHNTEAFF,TGTGCCAGCAGCTTAGTTCACAACACTGAAGCTTTCTTT
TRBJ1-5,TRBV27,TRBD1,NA,CASTPIGTGAGPQHF,TGTGCCAGCACCCCGATAGGGACAGGGGCGGGGCCCCAGCATTTT
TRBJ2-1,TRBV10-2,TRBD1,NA,CASYQGTGAGNEQFF,TGCGCCAGCTATCAGGGGACAGGGGCCGGCAATGAGCAGTTCTTC
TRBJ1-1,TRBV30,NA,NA,CAWSVASGRGAFF,TGTGCCTGGAGTGTAGCATCAGGTAGAGGAGCTTTCTTT
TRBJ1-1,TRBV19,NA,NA,CASSGVTEAFF,TGTGCCAGTAGTGGGGTGACTGAAGCTTTCTTT
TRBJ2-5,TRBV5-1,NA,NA,CASSPTAGSETQYF,TGCGCCAGCAGCCCCACGGCGGGCTCGGAGACCCAGTACTTC
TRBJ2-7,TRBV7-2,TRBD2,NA,CASTEREVDHEQYF,TGTGCCAGCACGGAGCGGGAGGTGGATCACGAGCAGTACTTC
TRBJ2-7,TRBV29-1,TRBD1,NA,CSVEAPDRGVVRTYEQYF,TGCAGCGTTGAGGCACCGGACAGGGGAGTAGTAAGGACCTACGAGCAGTACTTC
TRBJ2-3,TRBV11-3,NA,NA,CASSLDGVPTDTQYF,TGTGCCAGCAGCTTAGATGGGGTACCCACAGATACGCAGTATTTT
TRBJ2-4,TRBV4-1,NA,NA,CASSQDPKDIQYF,TGCGCCAGCAGCCAAGACCCCAAAGACATTCAGTACTTC
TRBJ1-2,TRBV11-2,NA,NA,CASTDGLGRNYGYTF,TGTGCCAGCACCGATGGGTTGGGGAGGAACTATGGCTACACCTTC
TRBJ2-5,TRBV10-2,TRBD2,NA,CASSVMGTGLTSGGAGETQYF,TGCGCCAGCAGTGTGATGGGGACGGGCTTGACTAGCGGGGGGGCCGGGGAGACCCAGTACTTC
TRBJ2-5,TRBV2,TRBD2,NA,CASRRLREGETQYF,TGTGCCAGCAGGAGACTCAGGGAGGGGGAGACCCAGTACTTC
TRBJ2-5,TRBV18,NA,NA,CASSPGQETQYF,TGTGCCAGCTCACCGGGTCAAGAGACCCAGTACTTC
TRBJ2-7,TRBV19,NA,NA,CASSAQSTGNYEQYF,TGTGCCAGTAGTGCCCAATCGACAGGTAACTACGAGCAGTACTTC
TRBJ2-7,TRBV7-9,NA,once,CASSSRQGKSYEQYF,TGTGCCAGCAGCTCCCGGCAGGGCAAGTCCTACGAGCAGTACTTC
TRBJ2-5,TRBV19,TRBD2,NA,CASSNPSGGETQYF,TGTGCCAGTAGTAACCCGTCGGGAGGGGAGACCCAGTACTTC
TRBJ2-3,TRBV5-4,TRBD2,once,CASSLRLAGDADTQYF,TGTGCCAGCAGCTTGAGGCTAGCGGGGGATGCAGATACGCAGTATTTT
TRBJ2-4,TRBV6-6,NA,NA,CASRGDTAAKNIQYF,TGTGCCAGCAGGGGGGACACGGCCGCCAAAAACATTCAGTACTTC
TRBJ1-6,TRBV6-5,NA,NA,CASSPVESPLHF,TGTGCCAGCAGCCCCGTCGAATCACCCCTCCACTTT
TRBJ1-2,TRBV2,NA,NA,CASRRGEVTYGYTF,TGTGCCAGCAGACGAGGGGAGGTTACCTATGGCTACACCTTC
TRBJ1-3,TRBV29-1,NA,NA,CSVEEGTASGNTIYF,TGCAGCGTTGAAGAGGGGACGGCCTCTGGAAACACCATATATTTT
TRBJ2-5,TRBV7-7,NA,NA,CASSSHPPPETQYF,TGTGCTAGCAGCTCCCATCCCCCTCCAGAGACCCAGTACTTC
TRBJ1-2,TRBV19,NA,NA,CASSLGQRVYGYTF,TGTGCCAGTAGTCTCGGACAGAGGGTCTATGGCTACACCTTC
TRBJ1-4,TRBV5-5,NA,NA,CASSLEGSIGEKLFF,TGTGCCAGCAGCTTGGAAGGGTCGATCGGGGAAAAACTGTTTTTT
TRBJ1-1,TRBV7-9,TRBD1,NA,CASSPGDRVNTEAFF,TGTGCCAGCAGCCCAGGGGACAGGGTAAACACTGAAGCTTTCTTT
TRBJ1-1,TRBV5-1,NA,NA,CASSLAAGMNTEAFF,TGCGCCAGCAGCTTGGCCGCAGGGATGAACACTGAAGCTTTCTTT
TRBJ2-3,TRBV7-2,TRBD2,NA,CASSLVSRASGNADTQYF,TGTGCCAGCAGTCTAGTCTCCAGGGCTAGCGGGAATGCAGATACGCAGTATTTT
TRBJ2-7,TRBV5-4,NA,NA,CAGSSRTTVGEQYF,TGTGCCGGCAGCTCAAGGACGACAGTCGGGGAGCAGTACTTC